This record concerns one T cell receptor beta chain sequence. The source of the sample is a study of blood T cell repertoires in COVID-19. Overall study context: Samples of COVID-19 (acute and convalescent) were obtained from the United States, Italy and Spain.

Sequencing was performed with immunoSEQ multiplex PCR; in TCRdb, only in-frame clones are kept and a portion is missing. The sample includes 45,000 to 55,000 clones, around 83% of them seen just once. CDR1 and CDR2 from the germline V gene are LNHDA and SQIVND (reference sequence). Trimming pared 3 bases from V and 4 bases from J, leaving 7 bases between. CDR3 length: 13 amino acids. Specimen: peripheral blood. The receptor's source is a man aged 60 to 69 with active COVID-19. V gene TRBV19 combines with J gene TRBJ2-1; D not resolved. The CDR3 DNA follows: TGTGCCAGTAGTATTGAAGCTTACAATGAGCAGTTCTTC. It codes for CASSIEAYNEQFF.